This T cell receptor beta chain was identified during a study of regulatory T cells in long-lasting Graves disease. For TCR beta, libraries came from iRepertoire HTBI primers and Arm-PCR of CDR3 regions. TCRdb passed the multiplex PCR reads through MiXCR, listing each CDR3 protein once. This table holds about 350,000 distinct CDR3 sequences, 16% found once. This clonotype was seen ten or more times. The time point was: newly diagnosed GD, antithyroid drugs for less than 3 months. TCR sequences were obtained from RNA taken from PBMCs. Those enrolled as patients came out of an endocrinology department in Xi'an, China. The sample also formed part of further work on T cells in Graves' hyperthyroidism and ophthalmopathy. That work contributes: Patients having uncontrolled infection, another autoimmune disease, pregnancy or lactation were not included.

Sample: peripheral blood mononuclear cells (PBMCs), taken at new diagnosis, from a patient treated with antithyroid drugs. The sequence derives from a young woman with Graves disease.

The CDR3 sequence: CASRPLDITAGGYTF. The CDR3 DNA reads as TGTGCCAGCAGGCCCCTTGATATCACAGCTGGGGGCTACACCTTC. The genes are TRBV2 and TRBJ1-2; D is unclear. V was shortened by 6 bases and J by 8 bases, with 22 bases between the two germline ends. Germline V gene data show CDR1 as SNHLY and CDR2 as FYNNEI. This CDR3 spans 15 amino acids. Full variable domain (missing parts from reference TRBV2 and TRBJ1-2): EPEVTQTPSHQVTQMGQEVILRCVPISNHLYFYWYRQILGQKVEFLVSFYNNEISEKSEIFDDQFSVERPDGSNFTLKIRSTKLEDSAMYFCASRPLDITAGGYTFGSGTRLTVV.